The 4 T cell receptor beta chains presented below share a single source sample, sequenced in a study of T cell responses to AZD1222 COVID-19 vaccine. Clones were read by immunoSEQ multiplex PCR, and TCRdb kept only the in-frame ones, dropping some. The sample shows around 80,000 clones, approximately 83% of them seen only once. Sequences were derived from peripheral blood, sampled 28 days after the second AZD1222 dose. The receptors derive from an adult who received the AZD1222 COVID-19 vaccine.

The chain couples TRBV5-6 to TRBJ1-1; the D is unclear. V was cut by 0 bases and J by 1 base, with 10 bases left in between. The CDR3 consists of 15 residues. Germline assignment: CDR1 SGHDT and CDR2 YYEEEE. The DNA for the CDR3 is TGTGCCAGCAGCTTGGGAACTCTGAAGAACACTGAAGCTTTCTTT. This sequence encodes CASSLGTLKNTEAFF.

For the CDR3, the DNA is TGTGCCAGCGGATTGGACGGTGGGGTATCACCCCTCCACTTT. Its protein product is CASGLDGGVSPLHF. The rearrangement joins TRBV11-2 to TRBJ1-6; D not resolved. Trimming shortened V by 8 bases and J by 10 bases, and 18 bases separated the two germline ends. The CDR3 runs 14 residues. In germline, CDR1 is SGHAT, CDR2 FQNNGV.

The sample holds many counts of this clone. The V gene is TRBV2, the J gene TRBJ2-2; the D gene is possibly TRBD2 (5 bases). The germline V gene encodes CDR1 SNHLY and CDR2 FYNNEI. V lost 8 bases and J lost 3, with 13 bases in between. CDR3 length: 14 residues. The CDR3 DNA sequence: TGTGCCAGCCGGGAAAGATCTTACACCGGGGAGCTGTTTTTT. Amino acids: CASRERSYTGELFF.

This sequence joins TRBV13 and TRBJ1-1; D remains ambiguous. Looked up from germline, CDR1 is PRHDT and CDR2 is FYEKMQ (reference sequence). V was clipped by 4 bases and J by 0 bases, with 6 bases between them. This CDR3 spans 13 amino acids. The CDR3 DNA sequence: TGTGCCAGCAGCTCGGAGATGAACACTGAAGCTTTCTTT. It yields the protein CASSSEMNTEAFF. The variable domain in full, with the rest retrieved from reference TRBV13 and TRBJ1-1, is AAGVIQSPRHLIKEKRETATLKCYPIPRHDTVYWYQQGPGQDPQFLISFYEKMQSDKGSIPDRFSAQQFSDYHSELNMSSLELGDSALYFCASSSEMNTEAFFGQGTRLTVV.